What follows describes a single T cell receptor (beta chain). Its antigen is undetermined. Blood samples were obtained at baseline, cycle 4 day 1, and cycle 7 day 1. The data belong to a study of OX40 agonist ivuxolimab in advanced cancers. Turning to the study itself: Eligibility rules accepted prior anti-PD-1, anti-PD-L1 or anti-CTLA-4 therapy, and around 43% had some.

General study results and limits: Both CD4+ and CD8+ T cell populations in blood had undergone clonal expansion by week 6 at 0.1 to 3.0 mg/kg. Determination of antigen specificity was not performed for the expanded peripheral T cells.

The data were produced by immunoSEQ multiplex PCR, yet TCRdb's version contains in-frame clones alone and is incomplete. Among 40,000 to 50,000 clones listed, about 90% were seen once. This receptor was identified in an adult with an advanced solid tumor such as melanoma, head and neck, liver or kidney cancer. Specimen: CD4+ or CD8+ T cells sorted from blood, collected in a trial of the OX40 agonist ivuxolimab.

This chain's CDR3 is CASASGGRGETQYF. CDR3 sequence (DNA): TGTGCCAGCGCGTCCGGGGGGCGCGGAGAGACCCAGTACTTC. The rearrangement links TRBV6-1 to TRBJ2-5, with D maybe TRBD2 (7 bases). Germline CDR1 MNHNS, CDR2 SASEGT. The CDR3 extends over 14 amino acids. Between the trimmed V and J ends, which lost 8 bases and 4 bases, there was a span of 17 bases.